The 8 T cell receptor beta chains listed next were all sequenced from one sample in a study of CD4 T cells in relation to SARS-CoV-2 and coronaviruses. These TCRs' antigens remain unknown. Sequencing was performed with immunoSEQ multiplex PCR; in TCRdb, only in-frame clones are kept and a portion is missing. The sample carries about 36,000 clones, approximately 83% recorded once. Material for sequencing was naive CD4+ T cells from PBMCs, cultured in vitro. The subset here: naive CD4+ T cells isolated by negative enrichment. These receptors all stem from an adult with COVID-19.

This chain connects TRBV5-4 to TRBJ2-1, with 7 bases lining up with TRBD1. Germline V gene data show CDR1 as SGHNT and CDR2 as YYREEE (reference sequence). This CDR3 has 13 residues. Trimming at V came to 4 bases and at J to 5 bases, leaving 3 bases not matched to a gene. The CDR3 bases are TGTGCCAGCAGCCCGGGACAGCACAATGAGCAGTTCTTC. Translated: CASSPGQHNEQFF.

The chain employs TRBV9 and TRBJ2-5; TRBD2 matches 8 bases. CDR3 size: 14 residues. Germline trimming cut 3 bases from V and 5 bases from J; bases unmatched to any gene: 6. Per the germline V gene, CDR1 is SGDLS and CDR2 is YYNGEE. CDR3 DNA sequence: TGTGCCAGCAGCGCCTCGGGGGGGTGGGAGACCCAGTACTTC. Its translation is CASSASGGWETQYF.

This clone was observed once. The chain employs TRBV29-1 and TRBJ1-2; TRBD1 matches at 9 bases. The CDR3 is made up of 14 amino acids. V lost 6 bases and J lost 0; bases outside the gene matches: 5. The germline V gene encodes CDR1 SQVTM and CDR2 ANQGSEA. The CDR3 nucleotides are TGCAGCGTGTCCCGGGACAGGGCTAACTATGGCTACACCTTC. Encoded protein: CSVSRDRANYGYTF.

The chain has TRBV5-1 and TRBJ2-3; possibly TRBD1 or TRBD2 for D (6 bases each). Germline V gives CDR1 SGHRS, CDR2 YFSETQ. Trimming pared 4 bases from V and 0 bases from J, leaving 9 bases between. CDR3 length: 14 amino acids. CDR3: CASSGGGSTDTQYF. CDR3 coding DNA: TGCGCCAGCAGCGGAGGGGGTAGCACAGATACGCAGTATTTT.

This chain uses TRBV19 with TRBJ1-5; no clear D. Germline CDR1 is LNHDA and CDR2 is SQIVND (reference sequence). V dropped 3 bases and J dropped 2 bases, with 5 bases sitting between them. The CDR3 has 13 amino acids. In DNA, the CDR3 is TGTGCCAGTAGTATGCAGGGCAATCAGCCCCAGCATTTT. This gives the protein CASSMQGNQPQHF.

In this sample, this clone turned up a few times. The rearrangement joins TRBV4-1 to TRBJ1-2; D gene unclear. The V gene lost 0 bases and the J gene lost 4 bases, with 12 bases spanning the gap. Germline V gene sequence: CDR1 MGHRA, CDR2 YSYEKL. This CDR3 has 15 residues. DNA of the CDR3: TGCGCCAGCAGCCAAGATCTTGGCACAATCTATGGCTACACCTTC. It encodes CASSQDLGTIYGYTF.

The V call is TRBV6-6, the J call TRBJ2-3, with a tentative D call TRBD1 (6 bases). The germline CDR1 and CDR2 sequences are MNHNY and SVGAGI (reference sequence). V lost 5 bases to trimming and J lost 1 base, with 13 bases between them. This CDR3 spans 15 amino acids. The CDR3 nucleotides are TGTGCCAGCAGTGGGGGCAAAGGGGGCACAGATACGCAGTATTTT. Residues: CASSGGKGGTDTQYF.

The gene calls are TRBV6-6 and TRBJ2-2, with D hard to call. The CDR3 length is 12 residues. V was shortened by 4 bases and J by 5 bases, with 5 bases between the two germline ends. Germline CDR1 and CDR2: MNHNY and SVGAGI (reference sequence). The CDR3 sequence: CASSLGTGELFF. DNA for the CDR3: TGTGCCAGCAGTTTAGGTACCGGGGAGCTGTTTTTT.